The 25 T cell receptor beta chains presented below share a single source sample, sequenced in a study of blood T cell repertoires in COVID-19. Measured with immunoSEQ multiplex PCR; TCRdb has only the in-frame clones, and not every one. The sample contains some 200,000 clones, about nine tenths of which appear only once. Input material: PBMCs or T cells enriched from blood (not recorded which). The receptors were sampled from a woman in her 30s who had recovered from COVID-19.

The rearrangement uses TRBV2 and TRBJ1-6, with D maybe TRBD1 (5 bases). The CDR3 has 16 amino acids. The germline V and J ends were trimmed by 6 bases and 0 bases, with 12 bases remaining between them. Germline V CDR1 and CDR2: SNHLY, FYNNEI. The CDR3 loop reads CASRGGDVSYNSPLHF. CDR3 nucleotides: TGTGCCAGCAGGGGGGGTGATGTCTCCTATAATTCACCCCTCCACTTT. The full variable domain, completed using reference TRBV2 and TRBJ1-6, is EPEVTQTPSHQVTQMGQEVILRCVPISNHLYFYWYRQILGQKVEFLVSFYNNEISEKSEIFDDQFSVERPDGSNFTLKIRSTKLEDSAMYFCASRGGDVSYNSPLHFGNGTRLTVT.

V gene TRBV9 combines with J gene TRBJ2-3; D remains unclear. This CDR3 has 16 residues. The V and J ends lost 0 bases and 0 bases respectively, with 11 bases between them. Germline V gene lookup returns CDR1 SGDLS and CDR2 YYNGEE. The CDR3 loop reads CASSVGAAPSTDTQYF. The CDR3 nucleotides are TGTGCCAGCAGCGTAGGAGCAGCGCCTAGCACAGATACGCAGTATTTT.

The chain uses TRBV29-1 and TRBJ2-1; the match to TRBD2 covers 15 bases. V trimming: 4 bases; J trimming: 15 bases; junction bases outside the gene matches: 10. CDR1 and CDR2 (germline): SQVTM, ANQGSEA. The CDR3 is made up of 14 amino acids. This CDR3 reads CSVGTSGRAGSLFF. For the CDR3, the DNA is TGCAGCGTTGGGACTAGCGGGAGGGCCGGGTCACTGTTCTTC.

This clone was found once. The chain uses TRBV7-3 and TRBJ2-3; 14 nucleotides align to TRBD2. The length of the CDR3 is 15 residues. The V and J ends lost 4 bases and 5 bases, in that order; junction bases with no gene match: 2. CDR1 and CDR2 (germline): SGHTA, FQGTGA. The CDR3 DNA is TGTGCCAGCAGCTCGGGACTAGCGGGAGTAGATACGCAGTATTTT. Translated, it gives CASSSGLAGVDTQYF.

The V call is TRBV5-1, the J call TRBJ2-2; a weak D match, TRBD2 (6 bases). The CDR3 has 15 residues. The germline gives CDR1 SGHRS, CDR2 YFSETQ. V lost 3 bases, J lost 6 bases, and 15 bases lay in between. In DNA form, the CDR3 reads TGCGCCAGCAGCTCGGAAAACTGGGGGGCCGGGGAGCTGTTTTTT. It codes for CASSSENWGAGELFF.

This chain joins TRBV7-8 and TRBJ1-6; 7 bases fit TRBD1. CDR3 length: 18 residues. Per germline, CDR1 SGHVS and CDR2 FQNEAQ. V lost 5 bases to trimming and J lost 6 bases; unmatched junction nucleotides: 16. CDR3 sequence: CASSLLLTSGQFNSPLHF. In DNA form, the CDR3 reads TGTGCCAGCAGCCTCCTGCTCACTTCGGGACAGTTTAATTCACCCCTCCACTTT.

V is TRBV5-1 and J is TRBJ2-3, with 8 nucleotides matching TRBD2. CDR1 is SGHRS, CDR2 YFSETQ, per germline. This CDR3 contains 15 residues. Trimming cost V 4 bases and J 9 bases; bases outside gene matches: 13. This CDR3 reads CASSIGLASSLTQYF. CDR3 DNA: TGCGCCAGCAGCATCGGACTAGCCTCGTCTTTAACGCAGTATTTT.

The chain recombines TRBV5-6 with TRBJ1-5; D is ambiguous. Between the trimmed V and J ends, which lost 2 bases and 0 bases, there was a span of 12 bases. Germline V CDR1 and CDR2: SGHDT, YYEEEE. The CDR3 runs 16 residues. The CDR3 is CASSLWGGPSNQPQHF. In DNA, the CDR3 is TGTGCCAGCAGCTTATGGGGAGGACCTAGCAATCAGCCCCAGCATTTT.

The chain uses TRBV3-1 (or the pseudogene TRBV3-2) and TRBJ1-2, with TRBD1 matching over 7 bases. The germline gives CDR1 LGHDT, CDR2 YNNKEL (reference sequence). The CDR3 contains 12 residues. After removal of 6 bases from V and 4 bases from J, the junction contained 2 bases not matched to a gene. CDR3 in DNA: TGTGCCAGCAGACAGGGGATCTATGGCTACACCTTC. Its translation: CASRQGIYGYTF.

This chain links TRBV5-4 with TRBJ2-5, with TRBD1 matching 7 bases. Trimming took 3 bases from V and 0 from J; bases not matched to a gene: 2. The CDR3 has 14 residues. The germline CDR1 and CDR2 sequences are SGHNT and YYREEE (reference sequence). The CDR3 DNA reads TGTGCCAGCAGCTCGGGACAGAACCAAGAGACCCAGTACTTC. It encodes CASSSGQNQETQYF.

J is TRBJ2-7 and V is TRBV7-6; 8 bases map to TRBD1. The V and J ends lost 4 bases and 6 bases, in that order; junction bases with no gene match: 5. The germline CDR1 and CDR2 sequences are SGHVS and FNYEAQ. CDR3 length: 13 amino acids. For the CDR3, the DNA is TGTGCCAGCAGCTATGGACAGGGACGCGAGCAGTACTTC. It yields the protein CASSYGQGREQYF. The variable domain in full, completed from reference TRBV7-6 and TRBJ2-7, reads GAGVSQSPRYKVTKRGQDVALRCDPISGHVSLYWYRQALGQGPEFLTYFNYEAQQDKSGLPNDRFSAERPEGSISTLTIQRTEQRDSAMYRCASSYGQGREQYFGPGTRLTVT.

The chain couples TRBV7-3 to TRBJ2-1; TRBD2 matches at 9 bases. The CDR3 contains 15 residues. J gave up 7 bases and V 3 bases, and 7 bases lay outside the gene matches. CDR1 is SGHTA, CDR2 FQGTGA, per germline. CDR3 DNA: TGTGCCAGCAGCTTGATAGCGGGAGCGGAAAATGAGCAGTTCTTC. Its protein is CASSLIAGAENEQFF.

This sequence joins TRBV11-2 and TRBJ2-1, with no clear D. Germline CDR1 reads SGHAT; CDR2 reads FQNNGV. V lost 5 bases and J 0 bases, leaving 5 bases between the germline ends. The CDR3 has 13 amino acids. CDR3 sequence: CASSGSSYNEQFF. CDR3 sequence (DNA): TGTGCCAGCAGCGGCAGCTCCTACAATGAGCAGTTCTTC.

This chain joins TRBV4-3 and TRBJ2-7; D is uncertain. Germline V lookup: CDR1 LGHNA, CDR2 YSLEER. Trimming shortened V by 0 bases and J by 3 bases, and 12 bases separated the two germline ends. This CDR3 comprises 15 residues. CDR3 sequence (DNA): TGCGCCAGCAGCCAAGATCGCGGCCCCAACTACGAGCAGTACTTC. The encoded protein is CASSQDRGPNYEQYF.

The count of this clone is one. This chain links TRBV2 with TRBJ2-5, with D perhaps TRBD2 (5 bases). The CDR3 length is 14 residues. Germline values: CDR1 SNHLY, CDR2 FYNNEI. Trimming took off 2 bases at V and 5 bases at J, with 12 bases between the two ends. CDR3 loop: CASSESTGSETQYF. DNA of the CDR3: TGTGCCAGCAGTGAAAGTACGGGGTCGGAGACCCAGTACTTC.

The genes are TRBV7-2 and TRBJ1-2, with 10 positions matching TRBD1. From germline, CDR1 is SGHTA and CDR2 FQGNSA. This CDR3 spans 15 amino acids. V dropped 2 bases and J dropped 5; count of bases not matched to a gene: 5. The DNA for the CDR3 is TGTGCCAGCAGCTTAAGAGCGGGACAGGGGTATGGCTACACCTTC. The encoded protein is CASSLRAGQGYGYTF.

This chain connects TRBV19 to TRBJ2-1; weak D call: TRBD1 (5 bases). Trimming removed 5 bases from V and 7 bases from J, with 15 bases in between. The germline V gene encodes CDR1 LNHDA and CDR2 SQIVND (reference sequence). The CDR3 runs 14 residues. CDR3 in DNA: TGTGCCAGTAGTTCGCAGGCAGGGATGAATGAGCAGTTCTTC. It yields the protein CASSSQAGMNEQFF.

This clone was counted a few times. The chain is built from TRBV6-4 and TRBJ2-3; 9 nucleotides agree with TRBD2. With 6 bases clipped from V and 4 bases from J, the junction kept 2 bases outside the gene matches. This CDR3 contains 13 residues. The germline V gene has CDR1 MRHNA and CDR2 SNTAGT. The CDR3 is CASRAGGSDTQYF. In DNA, the CDR3 is TGTGCCAGCAGAGCGGGGGGCTCAGATACGCAGTATTTT.

V gene TRBV30 combines with J gene TRBJ1-4; D call uncertain. The germline gives CDR1 GTSNPN, CDR2 SVGIG (reference sequence). V was clipped by 7 bases and J by 1 base, with 16 bases between them. The CDR3 is made up of 15 amino acids. CDR3 nucleotide sequence: TGTGCCTTAACCTTAGACGGGGAAACTAATGAAAAACTGTTTTTT. Its protein is CALTLDGETNEKLFF.

The chain employs TRBV9 and TRBJ2-6; no firm D call. Germline loops: CDR1 SGDLS, CDR2 YYNGEE. The length of the CDR3 is 14 residues. V lost 4 bases and J lost 2, with 7 bases in between. Here the CDR3 DNA reads TGTGCCAGCAGCCCCCAGGCTGGGGCCAACGTCCTGACTTTC. Encoded protein: CASSPQAGANVLTF.

The rearrangement joins TRBV15 to TRBJ2-7, with D possibly being TRBD2 (5 bases). V lost 6 bases and J lost 3, with 12 bases in between. The CDR3 has 13 amino acids. Germline V lookup: CDR1 LNHNV, CDR2 YYDKDF (reference sequence). The CDR3, as DNA: TGTGCCACCAGTGTAGACGCGGGCTACGAGCAGTACTTC. Translated, it gives CATSVDAGYEQYF.

This rearrangement joins TRBV4-1 to TRBJ1-5; a weak D match, TRBD1 (5 bases). V lost 4 bases to trimming and J lost 6 bases, with 19 bases between them. The germline V gene has CDR1 MGHRA and CDR2 YSYEKL. The CDR3 has 16 residues. Here the CDR3 reads CASSPAFPRQGQPQHF. CDR3 nucleotides: TGCGCCAGCAGCCCCGCGTTTCCCCGGCAGGGTCAGCCCCAGCATTTT.

The chain recombines TRBV11-3 with TRBJ2-3, with 8 nucleotides matching TRBD1. The CDR3 contains 14 residues. The V gene's germline CDR1 is SGHNT and CDR2 YENEEA. The ends lost 5 bases at V and 6 bases at J; junction bases unmatched: 7. The CDR3 nucleotides are TGTGCCAGCAGCCGCCCGAGGGACAGGGATACGCAGTATTTT. It encodes CASSRPRDRDTQYF.

The chain recombines TRBV5-6 with TRBJ2-2, with 9 bases identical to TRBD2. Losses at the gene ends were 1 base for V and 0 bases for J; bases not matched to a gene: 10. The CDR3 spans 19 residues. The germline V gene encodes CDR1 SGHDT and CDR2 YYEEEE. Here the CDR3 DNA reads TGTGCCAGCAGCTTGTTTAGCGGGGGACTCCAGACGAACACCGGGGAGCTGTTTTTT. This sequence encodes CASSLFSGGLQTNTGELFF.

The table lists this clone with a few counts. The rearrangement joins TRBV6-5 to TRBJ2-1; D possibly corresponds to TRBD1 (5 bases). This CDR3 contains 12 residues. V gave up 6 bases and J gave up 8 bases, with 11 bases separating them. The germline V gene encodes CDR1 MNHEY and CDR2 SVGAGI. The CDR3: CASRDTWDEQFF. Written as DNA, the CDR3 is TGTGCCAGCAGGGACACGTGGGATGAGCAGTTCTTC.